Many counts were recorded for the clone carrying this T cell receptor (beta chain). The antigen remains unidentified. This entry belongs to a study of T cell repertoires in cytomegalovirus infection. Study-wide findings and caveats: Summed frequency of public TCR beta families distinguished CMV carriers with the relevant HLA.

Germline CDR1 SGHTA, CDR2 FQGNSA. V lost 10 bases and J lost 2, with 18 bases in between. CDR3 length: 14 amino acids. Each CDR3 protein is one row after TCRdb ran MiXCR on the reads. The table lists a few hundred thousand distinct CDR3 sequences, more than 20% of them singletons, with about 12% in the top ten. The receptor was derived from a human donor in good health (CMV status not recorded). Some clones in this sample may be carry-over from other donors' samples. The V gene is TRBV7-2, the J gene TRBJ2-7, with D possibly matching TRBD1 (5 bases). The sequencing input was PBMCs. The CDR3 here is CATKGQGGPYEQYF. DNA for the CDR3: TGTGCCACTAAGGGCCAGGGTGGCCCCTACGAGCAGTACTTC.